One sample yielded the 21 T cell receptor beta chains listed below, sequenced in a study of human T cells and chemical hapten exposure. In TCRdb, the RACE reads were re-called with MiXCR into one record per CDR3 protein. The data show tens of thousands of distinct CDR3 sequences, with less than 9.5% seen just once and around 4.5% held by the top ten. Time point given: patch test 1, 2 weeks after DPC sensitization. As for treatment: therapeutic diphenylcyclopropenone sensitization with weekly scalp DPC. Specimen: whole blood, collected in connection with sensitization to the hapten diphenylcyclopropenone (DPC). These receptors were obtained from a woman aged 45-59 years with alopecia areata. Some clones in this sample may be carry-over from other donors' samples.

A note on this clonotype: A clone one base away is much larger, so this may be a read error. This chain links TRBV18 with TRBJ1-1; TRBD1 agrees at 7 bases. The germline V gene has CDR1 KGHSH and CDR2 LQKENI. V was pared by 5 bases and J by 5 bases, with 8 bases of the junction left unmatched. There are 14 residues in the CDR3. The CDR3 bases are TGTGCCAGCTCATCTACTACAGGGGCGACTGAAGCTTTCTTT. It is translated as CASSSTTGATEAFF.

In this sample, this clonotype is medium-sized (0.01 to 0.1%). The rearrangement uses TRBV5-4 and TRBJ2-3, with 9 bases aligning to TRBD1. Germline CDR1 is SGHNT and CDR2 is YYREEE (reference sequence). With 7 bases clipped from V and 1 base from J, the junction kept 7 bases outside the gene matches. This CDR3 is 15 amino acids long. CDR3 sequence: CASGLRQGGTDTQYF. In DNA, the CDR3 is TGTGCCAGCGGCCTGAGACAGGGGGGCACAGATACGCAGTATTTT.

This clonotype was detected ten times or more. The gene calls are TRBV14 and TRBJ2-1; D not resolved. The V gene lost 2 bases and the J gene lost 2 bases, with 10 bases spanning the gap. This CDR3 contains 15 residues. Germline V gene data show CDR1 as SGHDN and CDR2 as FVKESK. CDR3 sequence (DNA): TGTGCCAGCAGCCAATGGATAGCTACCTACAATGAGCAGTTCTTC. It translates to CASSQWIATYNEQFF.

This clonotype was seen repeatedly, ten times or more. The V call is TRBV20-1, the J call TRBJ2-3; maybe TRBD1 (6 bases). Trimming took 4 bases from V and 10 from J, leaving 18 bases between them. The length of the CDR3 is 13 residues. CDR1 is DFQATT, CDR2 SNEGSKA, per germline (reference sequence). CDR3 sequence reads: CSAIRDTSPAQYF. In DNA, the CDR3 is TGCAGTGCTATCCGGGACACATCACCGGCGCAGTATTTT.

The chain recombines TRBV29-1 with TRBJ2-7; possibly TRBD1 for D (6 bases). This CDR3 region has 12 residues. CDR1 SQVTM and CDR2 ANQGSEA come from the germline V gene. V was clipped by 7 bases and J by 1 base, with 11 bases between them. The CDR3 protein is CSARTASYEQYF. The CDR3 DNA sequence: TGCAGCGCCAGGACAGCGTCCTACGAGCAGTACTTC.

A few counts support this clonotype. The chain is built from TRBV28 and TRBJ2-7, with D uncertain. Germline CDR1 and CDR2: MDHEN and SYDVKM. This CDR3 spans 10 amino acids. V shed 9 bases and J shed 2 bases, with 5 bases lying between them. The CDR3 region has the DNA TGTGCCAGTAGTACCTACGAGCAGTACTTC. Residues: CASSTYEQYF.

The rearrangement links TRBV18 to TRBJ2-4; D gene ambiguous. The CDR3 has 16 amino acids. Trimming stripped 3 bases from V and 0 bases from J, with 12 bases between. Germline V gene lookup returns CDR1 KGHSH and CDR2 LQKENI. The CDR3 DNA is TGTGCCAGCTCACCCCTGGAGCGCCTAGCCAAAAACATTCAGTACTTC. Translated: CASSPLERLAKNIQYF. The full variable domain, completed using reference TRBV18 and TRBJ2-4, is NAGVMQNPRHLVRRRGQEARLRCSPMKGHSHVYWYRQLPEEGLKFMVYLQKENIIDESGMPKERFSAEFPKEGPSILRIQQVVRGDSAAYFCASSPLERLAKNIQYFGAGTRLSVL.

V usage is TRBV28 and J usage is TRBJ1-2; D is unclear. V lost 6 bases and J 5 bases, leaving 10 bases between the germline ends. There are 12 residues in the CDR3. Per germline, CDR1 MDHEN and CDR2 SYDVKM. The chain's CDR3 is CASRAEDYGYTF. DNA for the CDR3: TGTGCCAGCAGGGCGGAAGATTATGGCTACACCTTC.

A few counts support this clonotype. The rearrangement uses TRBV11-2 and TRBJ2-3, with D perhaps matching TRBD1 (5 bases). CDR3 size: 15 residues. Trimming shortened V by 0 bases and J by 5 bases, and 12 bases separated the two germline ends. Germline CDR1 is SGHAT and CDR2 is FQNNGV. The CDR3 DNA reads TGTGCCAGCAGCTTAGAGGGCAGGGTTGTAGATACGCAGTATTTT. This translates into CASSLEGRVVDTQYF.

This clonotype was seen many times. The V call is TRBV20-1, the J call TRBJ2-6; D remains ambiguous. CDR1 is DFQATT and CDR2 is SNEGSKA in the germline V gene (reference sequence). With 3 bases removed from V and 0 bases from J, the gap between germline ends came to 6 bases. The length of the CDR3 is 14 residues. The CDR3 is CSASSISGANVLTF. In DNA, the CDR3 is TGCAGTGCTAGTAGCATCTCTGGGGCCAACGTCCTGACTTTC.

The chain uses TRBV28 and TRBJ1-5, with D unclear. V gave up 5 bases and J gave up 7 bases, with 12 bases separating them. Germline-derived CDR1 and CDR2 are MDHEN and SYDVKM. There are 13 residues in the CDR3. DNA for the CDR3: TGTGCCAGCAGTCCTGGGAAGACCCAGCCCCAGCATTTT. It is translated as CASSPGKTQPQHF.

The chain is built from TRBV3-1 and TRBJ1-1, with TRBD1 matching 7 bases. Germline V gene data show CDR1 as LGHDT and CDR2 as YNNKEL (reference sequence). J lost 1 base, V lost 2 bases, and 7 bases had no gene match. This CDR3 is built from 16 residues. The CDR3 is CASSQLQGSRNTEAFF. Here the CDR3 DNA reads TGTGCCAGCAGCCAATTACAGGGGTCTCGGAACACTGAAGCTTTCTTT.

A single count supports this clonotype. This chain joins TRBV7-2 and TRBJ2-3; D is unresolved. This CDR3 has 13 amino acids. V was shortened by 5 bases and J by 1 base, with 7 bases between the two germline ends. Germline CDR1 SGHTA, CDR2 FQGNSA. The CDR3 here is CASSPGRTDTQYF. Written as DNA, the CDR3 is TGTGCCAGCAGCCCCGGGCGCACAGATACGCAGTATTTT.

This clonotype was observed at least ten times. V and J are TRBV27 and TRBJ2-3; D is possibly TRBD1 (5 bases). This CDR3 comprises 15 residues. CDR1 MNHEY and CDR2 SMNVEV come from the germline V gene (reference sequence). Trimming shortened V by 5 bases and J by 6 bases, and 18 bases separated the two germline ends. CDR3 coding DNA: TGTGCCAGCAGTGAGAACGGACATCCCTGGGATACGCAGTATTTT. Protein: CASSENGHPWDTQYF.

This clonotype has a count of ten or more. CDR3 residues: CASSFGGTEAFF. The CDR3, as DNA: TGTGCCAGCAGTTTCGGCGGGACTGAAGCTTTCTTT. The V and J genes are TRBV12-3 or TRBV12-4 and TRBJ1-1; D is undetermined. The V end lost 3 bases, the J end lost 5 bases, and 7 bases lay between the germline ends. The CDR3 has 12 residues.

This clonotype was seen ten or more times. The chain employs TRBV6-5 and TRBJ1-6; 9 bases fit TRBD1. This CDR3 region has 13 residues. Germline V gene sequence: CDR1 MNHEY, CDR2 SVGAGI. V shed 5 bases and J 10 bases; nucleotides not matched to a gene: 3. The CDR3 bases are TGTGCCAGCAGTGGGACAGGGCAATCACCCCTCCACTTT. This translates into CASSGTGQSPLHF.

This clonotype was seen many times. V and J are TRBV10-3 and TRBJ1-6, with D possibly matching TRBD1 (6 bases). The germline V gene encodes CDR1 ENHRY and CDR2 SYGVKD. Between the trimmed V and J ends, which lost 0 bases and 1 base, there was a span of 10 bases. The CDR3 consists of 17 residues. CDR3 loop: CAISESDQGSYNSPLHF. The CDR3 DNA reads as TGTGCCATCAGTGAGTCGGATCAGGGGTCCTATAATTCACCCCTCCACTTT.

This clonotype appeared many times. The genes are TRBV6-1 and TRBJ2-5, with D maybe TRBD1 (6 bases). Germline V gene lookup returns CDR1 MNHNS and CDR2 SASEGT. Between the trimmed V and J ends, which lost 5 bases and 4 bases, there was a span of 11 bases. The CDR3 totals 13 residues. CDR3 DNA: TGTGCCAGCAGTTACAGGGAAGGAGAGACCCAGTACTTC. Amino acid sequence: CASSYREGETQYF.

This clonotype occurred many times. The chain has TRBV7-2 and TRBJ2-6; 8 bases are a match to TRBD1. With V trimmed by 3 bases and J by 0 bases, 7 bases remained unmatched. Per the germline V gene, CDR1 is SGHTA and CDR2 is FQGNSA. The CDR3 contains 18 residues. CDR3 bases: TGTGCCAGCAGCTTTTCAGGGGGCGACCCCTCTGGGGCCAACGTCCTGACTTTC. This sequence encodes CASSFSGGDPSGANVLTF.

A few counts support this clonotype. The CDR3 DNA reads as TGTGCCAGCAGTAGCGGGGGCTCCTACAATGAGCAGTTCTTC. Amino acid sequence: CASSSGGSYNEQFF. The rearrangement links TRBV12-3 or TRBV12-4 to TRBJ2-1; the match to TRBD2 covers 8 bases. The V and J ends lost 5 bases and 0 bases, in that order; junction bases with no gene match: 0. The CDR3 extends over 14 amino acids.

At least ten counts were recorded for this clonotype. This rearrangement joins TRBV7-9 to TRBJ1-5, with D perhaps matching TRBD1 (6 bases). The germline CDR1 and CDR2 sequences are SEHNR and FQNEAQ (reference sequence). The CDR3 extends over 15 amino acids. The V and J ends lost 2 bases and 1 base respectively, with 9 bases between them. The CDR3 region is CASSLSGGSNQPQHF. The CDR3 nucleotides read TGTGCCAGCAGCTTATCCGGGGGCAGCAATCAGCCCCAGCATTTT.